The next 10 T cell receptor beta chains were all read from a single sample in a study of shared clonotypes between healthy human individuals. Clones were read by immunoSEQ multiplex PCR, and TCRdb kept only the in-frame ones, dropping some. Of approximately 2.3 million clones detected, approximately 93% appear once; the ten largest clones hold 0.35% to 0.45%. The specimen sequenced was naive CD4+ T cells from PBMCs. Noted subset: CD45RA+ positively selected. The source is a man aged 18 to 29 in good health. Some clones in this sample may be carry-over from other donors' samples.

This chain links TRBV19 with TRBJ1-2; a weak D match, TRBD1 (5 bases). Trimming stripped 6 bases from V and 2 bases from J, with 13 bases between. The CDR3 spans 14 residues. Germline loops: CDR1 LNHDA, CDR2 SQIVND (reference sequence). The CDR3 DNA is TGTGCCAGTAGCCGGGGCAGTTGGAACTATGGCTACACCTTC. Its translation is CASSRGSWNYGYTF.

J is TRBJ2-7 and V is TRBV7-2, with a tentative D call TRBD1 (5 bases). The CDR3 is 12 residues long. Germline V gives CDR1 SGHTA, CDR2 FQGNSA. The V end lost 4 bases, the J end lost 4 bases, and 8 bases lay between the germline ends. CDR3 DNA: TGTGCCAGCAGCTCACAGGAATACGAGCAGTACTTC. This codes for CASSSQEYEQYF.

Notes on this clone: The same CDR3 arises from other DNA sequences in this sample as well. The rearrangement links TRBV18 to TRBJ1-2; tentatively, D is TRBD1 (6 bases). Germline loops: CDR1 KGHSH, CDR2 LQKENI. The V and J ends lost 3 bases and 1 base respectively, with 9 bases between them. This CDR3 region has 14 residues. Here the CDR3 reads CASSPSDSNYGYTF. Written as DNA, the CDR3 is TGTGCCAGCTCACCTTCGGACAGTAACTATGGCTACACCTTC.

The J gene is TRBJ2-5, the V gene TRBV28; 8 nucleotides match TRBD1. The V gene end was trimmed by 6 bases and the J gene end by 5 bases; junction bases not matched to a gene: 8. The CDR3 has 14 amino acids. Per the germline V gene, CDR1 is MDHEN and CDR2 is SYDVKM. The CDR3 DNA is TGTGCCAGCAGCCGGACAGGGTTTCGGGAGACCCAGTACTTC. This gives the protein CASSRTGFRETQYF. Full variable domain (rest looked up from reference TRBV28 and TRBJ2-5): DVKVTQSSRYLVKRTGEKVFLECVQDMDHENMFWYRQDPGLGLRLIYFSYDVKMKEKGDIPEGYSVSREKKERFSLILESASTNQTSMYLCASSRTGFRETQYFGPGTRLLVL.

This chain uses TRBV2 with TRBJ1-1; no definite D call. The germline gives CDR1 SNHLY, CDR2 FYNNEI. This CDR3 is 14 amino acids long. V was pared by 7 bases and J by 7 bases, with 19 bases between. CDR3 nucleotide sequence: TGTGCCAGCATACTAGTCCGTAGTACCTTTGAAGCTTTCTTT. Its protein product is CASILVRSTFEAFF.

This clone was picked up a small number of times. The chain carries TRBV7-9 and TRBJ1-1; no reliable D call. CDR3 length: 14 amino acids. The germline CDR1 and CDR2 sequences are SEHNR and FQNEAQ (reference sequence). V shed 5 bases and J shed 4 bases, with 14 bases lying between them. The CDR3 loop is CASSGLKMSTEAFF. Written as DNA, the CDR3 is TGTGCCAGCAGCGGTCTTAAGATGAGCACTGAAGCTTTCTTT.

This sequence joins TRBV5-4 and TRBJ2-3; D might be TRBD1 (6 bases). Germline V gives CDR1 SGHNT, CDR2 YYREEE (reference sequence). Deletions cut 9 bases from V and 3 bases from J, with 20 bases between. The CDR3 runs to 15 residues. The DNA for the CDR3 is TGTGCCATCCCGACAGGCCCAGTGCAGACAGATACGCAGTATTTT. Amino acids: CAIPTGPVQTDTQYF. Full variable domain (outside the CDR3, taken from reference TRBV5-4 and TRBJ2-3): ETGVTQSPTHLIKTRGQQVTLRCSSQSGHNTVSWYQQALGQGPQFIFQYYREEENGRGNFPPRFSGLQFPNYSSELNVNALELDDSALYLCAIPTGPVQTDTQYFGPGTRLTVL.

The chain carries TRBV7-3 and TRBJ2-7, with D unclear. This CDR3 has 13 residues. The V gene's germline CDR1 is SGHTA and CDR2 FQGTGA. The V and J ends lost 2 bases and 4 bases respectively, with 9 bases between them. The CDR3 sequence is CASSLGYEYEQYF. In nucleotides, the CDR3 is TGTGCCAGCAGCTTAGGGTACGAGTACGAGCAGTACTTC.

This sequence joins TRBV4-1 and TRBJ1-2; tentative D call: TRBD1 (6 bases). Germline V gene sequence: CDR1 MGHRA, CDR2 YSYEKL. CDR3 length: 13 residues. Trimming stripped 8 bases from V and 6 bases from J, with 16 bases between. The CDR3 here is CASGQKARNGYTF. The DNA of the CDR3 is TGCGCCAGCGGACAGAAGGCCCGCAATGGCTACACCTTC.

This clone has just a few counts. The sample contains more than one DNA sequence encoding this CDR3. The chain carries TRBV28 and TRBJ1-5; 11 bases map to TRBD1. From germline, CDR1 is MDHEN and CDR2 SYDVKM. The CDR3 spans 15 residues. The V and J ends lost 5 bases and 5 bases, in that order; junction bases with no gene match: 5. DNA for the CDR3: TGTGCCAGCAGTCCAACGGACAGGGGGCATCAGCCCCAGCATTTT. Translated, it gives CASSPTDRGHQPQHF.